Detailed here is one T cell receptor beta chain. Assay used: immunoSEQ multiplex PCR; TCRdb lists only in-frame clones, some missing. The sample shows tens of thousands of clones, 90% to 95% of them seen only once. The data were taken from a study of T cell changes during pregnancy in multiple sclerosis. CDR3 length: 15 residues. CDR1 and CDR2 from the germline V gene are MNHNS and SASEGT. V was shortened by 8 bases and J by 3 bases, with 17 bases between the two germline ends. This sequence was found in a female donor with multiple sclerosis, enrolled in a pregnancy study. Material: peripheral blood, obtained before pregnancy. The chain carries TRBV6-1 and TRBJ1-5; tentative D call: TRBD1 (6 bases). The CDR3 sequence: CASGEGGVFNQPQHF. CDR3 DNA: TGTGCCAGCGGGGAGGGGGGCGTTTTCAATCAGCCCCAGCATTTT.